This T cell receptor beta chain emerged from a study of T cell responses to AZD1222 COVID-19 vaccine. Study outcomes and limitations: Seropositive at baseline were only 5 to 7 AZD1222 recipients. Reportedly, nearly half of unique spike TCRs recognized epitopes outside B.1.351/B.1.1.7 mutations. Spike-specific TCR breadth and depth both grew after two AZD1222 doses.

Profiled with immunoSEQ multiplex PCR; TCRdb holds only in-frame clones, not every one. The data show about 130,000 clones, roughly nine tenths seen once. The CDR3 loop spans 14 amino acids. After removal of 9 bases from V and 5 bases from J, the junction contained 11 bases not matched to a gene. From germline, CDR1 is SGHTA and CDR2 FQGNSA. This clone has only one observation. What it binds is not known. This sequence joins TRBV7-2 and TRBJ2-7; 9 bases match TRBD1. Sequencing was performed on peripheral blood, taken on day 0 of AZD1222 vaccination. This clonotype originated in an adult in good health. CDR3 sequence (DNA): TGTGCCAGTTTAAGCGGGACAGGGAGAGACGAGCAGTACTTC. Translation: CASLSGTGRDEQYF.